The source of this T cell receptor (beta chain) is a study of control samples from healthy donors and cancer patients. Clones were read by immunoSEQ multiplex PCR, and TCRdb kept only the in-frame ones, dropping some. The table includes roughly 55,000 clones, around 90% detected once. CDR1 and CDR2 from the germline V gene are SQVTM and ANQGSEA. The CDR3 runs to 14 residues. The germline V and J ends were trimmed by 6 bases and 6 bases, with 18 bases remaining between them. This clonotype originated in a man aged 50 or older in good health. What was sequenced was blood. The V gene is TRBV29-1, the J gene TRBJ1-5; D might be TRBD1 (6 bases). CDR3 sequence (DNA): TGCAGCGTCTCACAGGGAACAGCCGGTCAGCCCCAGCATTTT. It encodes CSVSQGTAGQPQHF.